This TCR beta chain was recovered during a study of cytomegalovirus exposure and HLA in healthy donors. Findings and caveats of the study: TCR beta chains numbering more than 150 were designated cytomegalovirus-associated.

A remark on this clone: Its specificity is unknown.

A multiplex PCR was run with 60 Vbeta primers and 13 Jbeta primers. The method was immunoSEQ multiplex PCR; TCRdb's version includes in-frame clones alone and lacks a portion of them. The sample shows roughly 130,000 clones, roughly 84% of them seen only once. The junction had 4 bases not matched to a gene; V was cut back by 0 bases and J by 2 bases. Germline V CDR1 and CDR2: GTSNPN, SVGIG (reference sequence). The CDR3 runs 14 residues. Healthy donors of bone marrow made up the group. The sequenced material came from PBMCs. This receptor was taken from a middle-aged man in good health and CMV-seronegative. The V and J genes are TRBV30 and TRBJ2-7; 7 nucleotides agree with TRBD2. CDR3 coding DNA: TGTGCCTGGAGTGTTTGGGCGGGGGCCTACGAGCAGTACTTC. Protein product: CAWSVWAGAYEQYF.